Listed below are T cell receptor beta chains from one sample, sequenced in a study of shared clonotypes between healthy human individuals. The table came from immunoSEQ multiplex PCR; TCRdb's copy has only in-frame clones and leaves some out. The sample holds about 2.4 million clones, about 92% seen once. Sequencing was done on a sample of naive CD4+ T cells sorted from blood. The origin of the receptors is a man aged 18 to 29 in good health. Each CDR3 is given with its conserved first and last residue. The D gene is left open where the match is weak. Size values are once, few and many counts, or a class for expanded clones, and some rows have none.

NA,TRBV28,TRBJ1-2,13,NA,CASAGGGENGYTF,TGTGCCAGCGCCGGGGGAGGGGAAAATGGCTACACCTTC
NA,TRBV5-4,TRBJ1-2,15,NA,CASSYPPTGSYGYTF,TGTGCCAGCAGCTACCCCCCGACGGGGTCCTATGGCTACACCTTC
NA,TRBV5-1,TRBJ2-5,13,once,CASTLTGQETQYF,TGCGCCAGCACCCTGACGGGTCAAGAGACCCAGTACTTC
NA,TRBV30,TRBJ1-6,15,NA,CAWSVDRGHGSPLHF,TGTGCCTGGAGTGTAGATCGGGGTCATGGTTCACCCCTCCACTTT
TRBD1,TRBV10-2,TRBJ1-5,15,NA,CASSDRGLSNQPQHF,TGCGCCAGCAGTGATAGGGGGCTTAGCAATCAGCCCCAGCATTTT
NA,TRBV30,TRBJ1-2,15,NA,CAWSSLGHLNYGYTF,TGTGCCTGGAGTTCCTTGGGACATCTTAACTATGGCTACACCTTC
TRBD1,TRBV5-1,TRBJ2-7,13,NA,CASGRDRGYEQYF,TGCGCCAGCGGAAGGGACAGGGGCTACGAGCAGTACTTC
NA,TRBV4-3,TRBJ2-3,14,NA,CASSQLGAADTQYF,TGCGCCAGCAGCCAACTTGGGGCGGCAGATACGCAGTATTTT
NA,TRBV2,TRBJ2-7,14,NA,CASRMARVSDEQYF,TGTGCCAGCCGTATGGCGAGAGTAAGCGACGAGCAGTACTTC
TRBD2,TRBV5-4,TRBJ2-3,17,NA,CASSSGLAGLGTDTQYF,TGTGCCAGCAGCTCCGGACTAGCGGGGCTTGGCACAGATACGCAGTATTTT
TRBD1,TRBV19,TRBJ1-6,15,NA,CASSASGTVNSPLHF,TGTGCCAGTAGCGCGTCCGGGACAGTTAATTCACCCCTCCACTTT
NA,TRBV19,TRBJ1-2,14,NA,CASSNQGTNYGYTF,TGTGCCAGTAGTAACCAGGGCACCAACTATGGCTACACCTTC
NA,TRBV6-1,TRBJ1-4,15,NA,CASSAPGRENEKLFF,TGTGCCAGCAGTGCGCCGGGACGGGAGAATGAAAAACTGTTTTTT
NA,TRBV30,TRBJ1-4,14,NA,CAWSGAGGPEKLFF,TGTGCCTGGAGTGGGGCTGGGGGCCCTGAAAAACTGTTTTTT
NA,TRBV6-1,TRBJ2-3,13,NA,CASSDRVTDTQYF,TGTGCCAGCAGTGATCGGGTCACAGATACGCAGTATTTT